Below, one TCR beta chain is given with its context. This sample stems from a study of PD-L1 blockade in urothelial cancer. Study at large: Patients took up atezolizumab in the mid-2010s at 1,200 mg intravenously every 3 weeks. Blood analysis took place 3 weeks (second dose) and 6 weeks after treatment start.

The data were produced by immunoSEQ multiplex PCR, yet TCRdb's version contains in-frame clones alone and is incomplete. The repertoire holds 70,000 to 75,000 clones, with about nine tenths as singletons. The CDR3 loop spans 17 amino acids. Germline V gene data show CDR1 as LNHDA and CDR2 as SQIVND (reference sequence). Deletions cut 5 bases from V and 3 bases from J, with 22 bases between. Time point reported: pretreatment peripheral blood. This chain links TRBV19 with TRBJ2-5; TRBD2 might be the D (6 bases). The receptor was isolated from a man between 65 and 80 years old with urothelial cancer. This material consisted of PBMCs, taken around atezolizumab (anti-PD-L1) treatment. Here the CDR3 DNA reads TGTGCCAGTAGTCCCTCAGCGACGGGAGTAGGGAAAGAGACCCAGTACTTC. It codes for CASSPSATGVGKETQYF.